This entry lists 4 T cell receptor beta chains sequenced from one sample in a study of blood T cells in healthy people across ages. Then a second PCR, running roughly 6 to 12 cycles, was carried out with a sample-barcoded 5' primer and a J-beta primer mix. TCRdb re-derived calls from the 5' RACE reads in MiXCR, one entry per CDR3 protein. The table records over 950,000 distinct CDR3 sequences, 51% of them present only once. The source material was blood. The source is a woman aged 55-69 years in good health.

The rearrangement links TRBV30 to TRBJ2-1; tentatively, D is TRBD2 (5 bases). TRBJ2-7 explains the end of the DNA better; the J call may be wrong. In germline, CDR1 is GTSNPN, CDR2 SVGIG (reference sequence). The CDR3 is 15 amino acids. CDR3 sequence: CAWRAAASSYNEQYF. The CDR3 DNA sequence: TGTGCCTGGAGAGCGGCGGCGAGCTCCTACAATGAGCAGTACTTC.

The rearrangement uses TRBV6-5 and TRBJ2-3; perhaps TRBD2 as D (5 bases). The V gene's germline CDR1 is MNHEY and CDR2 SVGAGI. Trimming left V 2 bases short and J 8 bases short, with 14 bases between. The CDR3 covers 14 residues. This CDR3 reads CASSYLGGQGTQYF. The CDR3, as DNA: TGTGCCAGCAGTTACCTAGGCGGGCAAGGTACGCAGTATTTT.

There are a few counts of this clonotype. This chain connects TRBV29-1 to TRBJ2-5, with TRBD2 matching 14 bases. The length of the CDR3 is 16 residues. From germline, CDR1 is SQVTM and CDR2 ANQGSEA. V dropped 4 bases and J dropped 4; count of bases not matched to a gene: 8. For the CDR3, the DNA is TGCAGCGTTGTAAAAGGGACTAGCGGGAGAGGAGAGACCCAGTACTTC. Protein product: CSVVKGTSGRGETQYF.

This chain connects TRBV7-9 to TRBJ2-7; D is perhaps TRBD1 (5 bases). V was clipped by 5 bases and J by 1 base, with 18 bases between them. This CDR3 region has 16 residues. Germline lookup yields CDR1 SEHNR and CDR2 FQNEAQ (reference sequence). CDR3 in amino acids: CASSLPGSGFSYEQYF. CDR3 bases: TGTGCCAGCAGCCTTCCCGGGTCAGGGTTTTCCTACGAGCAGTACTTC. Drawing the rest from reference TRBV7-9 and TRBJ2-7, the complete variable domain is DTGVSQNPRHKITKRGQNVTFRCDPISEHNRLYWYRQTLGQGPEFLTYFQNEAQLEKSRLLSDRFSAERPKGSFSTLEIQRTEQGDSAMYLCASSLPGSGFSYEQYFGPGTRLTVT.